A single sample is the source of the 29 T cell receptor beta chains below, sequenced in a study of type 1 and type 2 diabetes patients. Amplification started from genomic DNA. The TCR beta CDR3 region was amplified using 30 forward and 13 reverse primers. TCRdb re-derived calls from the multiplex PCR reads in MiXCR, one entry per CDR3 protein. The table has about 250,000 distinct CDR3 sequences, 45% to 60% seen once. The sample consisted of peripheral blood mononuclear cells (PBMCs). Source of these receptors: a man between 18 and 35 years old with type 2 diabetes.

Ten or more counts support this clonotype. The V call is TRBV10-3, the J call TRBJ2-2, with TRBD2 identical over 11 bases. The CDR3 extends over 18 amino acids. The germline V gene has CDR1 ENHRY and CDR2 SYGVKD. V was clipped by 5 bases and J by 8 bases; unmatched bases: 16. For the CDR3, the DNA is TGTGCCATCAGTCGAGTCTGGACTAGCGGGCCCCGGGAGGGGGAGCTGTTTTTT. Amino acids: CAISRVWTSGPREGELFF.

V and J are TRBV7-3 and TRBJ2-3; D is possibly TRBD1 or TRBD2 (5 bases each). Trimming took off 4 bases at V and 4 bases at J, with 12 bases between the two ends. This CDR3 has 14 amino acids. The germline gives CDR1 SGHTA, CDR2 FQGTGA. CDR3 amino acids: CASSSPQGPDTQYF. The DNA for the CDR3 is TGTGCCAGCAGCTCACCCCAGGGACCAGATACGCAGTATTTT.

This clonotype was counted at least ten times. The genes are TRBV20-1 and TRBJ2-7, with a weak D call TRBD1 (6 bases). V dropped 2 bases and J dropped 4 bases, with 12 bases sitting between them. CDR1 and CDR2 from the germline V gene are DFQATT and SNEGSKA (reference sequence). The CDR3 has 13 residues. The CDR3 nucleotides read TGCAGTGCTAGACCAGGGGCGGCTTACGAGCAGTACTTC. Amino acid sequence: CSARPGAAYEQYF.

The table lists this clonotype with a few counts. This chain joins TRBV14 and TRBJ2-1, with a tentative D call TRBD1 (6 bases). Germline loops: CDR1 SGHDN, CDR2 FVKESK. This CDR3 comprises 12 residues. The V gene lost 5 bases and the J gene lost 9 bases, with 11 bases spanning the gap. CDR3 bases: TGTGCCAGCAGCTTAAAAGGGGGTGAGCAGTTCTTC. Amino acids: CASSLKGGEQFF.

This chain links TRBV7-2 with TRBJ2-5; TRBD2 aligns across 9 bases. Germline CDR1 and CDR2: SGHTA and FQGNSA. CDR3 length: 16 amino acids. Trimming at V came to 1 base and at J to 0 bases, leaving 3 bases not matched to a gene. The CDR3: CASSLEVAGDQETQYF. The CDR3 nucleotides are TGTGCCAGCAGCTTAGAGGTAGCGGGAGACCAAGAGACCCAGTACTTC.

In its sample, this clonotype was seen a few times. The V and J genes are TRBV7-2 and TRBJ1-4; TRBD1 might be the D (5 bases). The germline V and J ends were trimmed by 6 bases and 8 bases, with 16 bases remaining between them. The germline CDR1 and CDR2 sequences are SGHTA and FQGNSA. This CDR3 comprises 14 residues. In DNA, the CDR3 is TGTGCCAGCAGTCCCGGGACTGAGAGCGAAAAACTGTTTTTT. It yields the protein CASSPGTESEKLFF. The whole variable domain, filled in from reference TRBV7-2 and TRBJ1-4, reads GAGVSQSPSNKVTEKGKDVELRCDPISGHTALYWYRQSLGQGLEFLIYFQGNSAPDKSGLPSDRFSAERTGGSVSTLTIQRTQQEDSAVYLCASSPGTESEKLFFGSGTQLSVL.

CDR3 sequence: CSARDQGPFKLGEQFF. The CDR3 DNA sequence: TGCAGTGCTAGAGATCAGGGACCCTTCAAATTGGGTGAGCAGTTCTTC. This chain uses TRBV20-1 with TRBJ2-1; tentatively, D is TRBD1 or TRBD2 (5 bases each). This CDR3 has 16 residues. CDR1 and CDR2 (germline): DFQATT, SNEGSKA (reference sequence). The ends were cut back, 0 bases at V and 9 bases at J, with 21 bases in the middle.

This clonotype showed up just a few times. The rearrangement links TRBV20-1 to TRBJ1-4; no firm D call. V lost 3 bases to trimming and J lost 0 bases, with 11 bases between them. Germline CDR1 and CDR2: DFQATT and SNEGSKA (reference sequence). This CDR3 is 15 amino acids long. The CDR3 sequence: CSARPRGTTNEKLFF. The DNA for the CDR3 is TGCAGTGCTAGGCCCAGAGGGACAACTAATGAAAAACTGTTTTTT.

V usage is TRBV7-2 and J usage is TRBJ2-7, with D perhaps being TRBD1 or TRBD2 (5 bases each). V gave up 1 base and J gave up 3 bases, with 10 bases separating them. The CDR3 consists of 14 residues. From germline, CDR1 is SGHTA and CDR2 FQGNSA. The CDR3 region is CASSLGDHVYEQYF. Written as DNA, the CDR3 is TGTGCCAGCAGCTTAGGGGACCACGTCTACGAGCAGTACTTC. The entire variable domain, with the rest obtained from reference TRBV7-2 and TRBJ2-7, is as follows: GAGVSQSPSNKVTEKGKDVELRCDPISGHTALYWYRQSLGQGLEFLIYFQGNSAPDKSGLPSDRFSAERTGGSVSTLTIQRTQQEDSAVYLCASSLGDHVYEQYFGPGTRLTVT.

This clonotype was seen more than once but under ten times. This chain joins TRBV6-4 and TRBJ2-2, with TRBD1 as a possible D gene (5 bases). V was trimmed by 3 bases and J by 2 bases, leaving 13 bases between them. CDR1 and CDR2 from the germline V gene are MRHNA and SNTAGT. This CDR3 has 16 amino acids. CDR3 nucleotides: TGTGCCAGCAGTGATATCGCCAGGGCCAACACCGGGGAGCTGTTTTTT. Translated: CASSDIARANTGELFF.

The V call is TRBV29-1, the J call TRBJ1-1; D call uncertain. With 3 bases removed from V and 0 bases from J, the gap between germline ends came to 14 bases. Looked up from germline, CDR1 is SQVTM and CDR2 is ANQGSEA. The CDR3 consists of 15 residues. In nucleotides, the CDR3 is TGCAGCGTTGATAGGTCAGACGTCGTGAACACTGAAGCTTTCTTT. This encodes CSVDRSDVVNTEAFF.

The chain combines TRBV19 with TRBJ1-5, with TRBD1 matching 9 bases. The germline gives CDR1 LNHDA, CDR2 SQIVND (reference sequence). CDR3 length: 15 amino acids. V gave up 4 bases and J gave up 3 bases; unmatched junction bases: 4. The DNA of the CDR3 is TGTGCCAGTAGTACGGACAGGGGAAACAATCAGCCCCAGCATTTT. It yields the protein CASSTDRGNNQPQHF. Together with reference TRBV19 and TRBJ1-5, the CDR3 gives the full variable domain: DGGITQSPKYLFRKEGQNVTLSCEQNLNHDAMYWYRQDPGQGLRLIYYSQIVNDFQKGDIAEGYSVSREKKESFPLTVTSAQKNPTAFYLCASSTDRGNNQPQHFGDGTRLSIL.

The V and J genes are TRBV28 and TRBJ1-4; D remains unclear. This CDR3 is built from 15 residues. The germline V gene encodes CDR1 MDHEN and CDR2 SYDVKM. Trimming pared 6 bases from V and 0 bases from J, leaving 11 bases between. Here the CDR3 reads CASSLPDATNEKLFF. DNA of the CDR3: TGTGCCAGCAGCCTCCCGGATGCAACTAATGAAAAACTGTTTTTT. The whole variable domain, filled in from reference TRBV28 and TRBJ1-4, reads DVKVTQSSRYLVKRTGEKVFLECVQDMDHENMFWYRQDPGLGLRLIYFSYDVKMKEKGDIPEGYSVSREKKERFSLILESASTNQTSMYLCASSLPDATNEKLFFGSGTQLSVL.

This rearrangement joins TRBV6-6 to TRBJ2-7, with TRBD2 matching over 7 bases. The CDR3 is 14 residues long. V shed 7 bases, J shed 3 bases, and the junction held 9 bases outside the gene matches. Germline-derived CDR1 and CDR2 are MNHNY and SVGAGI (reference sequence). CDR3 nucleotide sequence: TGTGCCAGCATTCCGGGACTAAGAGACTACGAGCAGTACTTC. Translated: CASIPGLRDYEQYF.

This clonotype has more than one count but fewer than ten. The rearrangement uses TRBV20-1 and TRBJ2-7; D may be TRBD1 or TRBD2 (6 bases each). The ends were cut back, 5 bases at V and 2 bases at J, with 13 bases in the middle. The CDR3 has 13 amino acids. Germline CDR1 and CDR2: DFQATT and SNEGSKA (reference sequence). CDR3 sequence: CSADRGLTYEQYF. The CDR3 bases are TGCAGTGCTGATCGGGGGCTGACCTACGAGCAGTACTTC.

This clonotype has just a few counts. This chain links TRBV7-8 with TRBJ2-7; no firm D call. V was shortened by 1 base and J by 5 bases, with 24 bases between the two germline ends. This CDR3 comprises 18 residues. Germline CDR1 SGHVS, CDR2 FQNEAQ. As DNA, the CDR3 is TGTGCCAGCAGCTTAGATCGCCGAGGACCCCATGACCGACACGAGCAGTACTTC. Translating gives CASSLDRRGPHDRHEQYF. The full variable domain, completed using reference TRBV7-8 and TRBJ2-7, is GAGVSQSPRYKVAKRGQDVALRCDPISGHVSLFWYQQALGQGPEFLTYFQNEAQLDKSGLPSDRFFAERPEGSVSTLKIQRTQQEDSAVYLCASSLDRRGPHDRHEQYFGPGTRLTVT.

This clonotype was counted many times. The rearrangement joins TRBV27 to TRBJ1-6; D is undetermined. Between the trimmed V and J ends, which lost 6 bases and 7 bases, there was a span of 13 bases. This CDR3 spans 14 amino acids. Germline V gives CDR1 MNHEY, CDR2 SMNVEV (reference sequence). The CDR3 loop reads CASRPPGWNSPLHF. Written as DNA, the CDR3 is TGTGCCAGCAGACCCCCGGGGTGGAATTCACCCCTCCACTTT.

This clonotype has a count of ten or more. The chain has TRBV7-2 and TRBJ2-5; TRBD1 matches 7 bases. The length of the CDR3 is 13 residues. Trimming removed 6 bases from V and 6 bases from J; junction bases left unmatched: 7. Germline V gene data show CDR1 as SGHTA and CDR2 as FQGNSA. For the CDR3, the DNA is TGTGCCAGCAGTGTATCGACAGGGAAGACCCAGTACTTC. Translation: CASSVSTGKTQYF.

Points on this clonotype: This may be a read error: a much more frequent sequence differs by one nucleotide. The conserved closing phenylalanine or tryptophan is absent in this CDR3, likely reflecting a read error. The chain links TRBV15 to TRBJ1-1; D call uncertain. CDR1 and CDR2 (germline): LNHNV, YYDKDF (reference sequence). CDR3 size: 13 residues. V lost 5 bases and J lost 1, with 8 bases in between. CDR3 residues: CATSVPANTEAFS. DNA of the CDR3: TGTGCCACCAGCGTCCCGGCGAACACTGAAGCTTTCTCT.

The chain is built from TRBV19 and TRBJ2-7; perhaps D is TRBD1 or TRBD2 (5 bases each). Germline V lookup: CDR1 LNHDA, CDR2 SQIVND (reference sequence). The length of the CDR3 is 15 residues. Trimming stripped 5 bases from V and 4 bases from J, with 18 bases between. The CDR3 DNA reads TGTGCCAGTAGTGTAACCGGGGCAGGGCATTACGAGCAGTACTTC. Protein: CASSVTGAGHYEQYF.

There are many counts of this clonotype. The chain combines TRBV12-3 or TRBV12-4 with TRBJ2-5; the D gene could be TRBD1 or TRBD2 (6 bases each). The CDR3 spans 14 residues. V lost 7 bases, J lost 4 bases, and 16 bases lay in between. CDR3 bases: TGTGCCAGCACTCGAGGGGGGAAGGGAGAGACCCAGTACTTC. Amino acid sequence: CASTRGGKGETQYF.

This clonotype was seen more than once but under ten times. The chain carries TRBV10-2 and TRBJ2-5; no definite D call. Trimming took 0 bases from V and 5 from J, leaving 7 bases between them. Germline CDR1 WSHSY, CDR2 SAAADI. The CDR3 totals 13 residues. The chain's CDR3 is CASSESYLETQYF. DNA of the CDR3: TGCGCCAGCAGTGAGTCTTATTTGGAGACCCAGTACTTC.

As regards this clonotype: A much larger clone is a single base away; this may be a read error. Written as DNA, the CDR3 is TGTGCCATCAGTGAGGGGGGGGTGAACACTGAAGCTTTCTTT. This codes for CAISEGGVNTEAFF. The V call is TRBV10-3, the J call TRBJ1-1, with D possibly matching TRBD1 (5 bases). This CDR3 comprises 14 residues. Deletions cut 2 bases from V and 0 bases from J, with 7 bases between. Germline-derived CDR1 and CDR2 are ENHRY and SYGVKD.

The sample holds many counts of this clonotype. The rearrangement joins TRBV30 to TRBJ1-4, with 11 bases fitting TRBD1. Germline CDR1 GTSNPN, CDR2 SVGIG (reference sequence). Trimming took 2 bases from V and 10 from J; bases not matched to a gene: 6. The CDR3 is 14 amino acids. The CDR3 here is CAWSMDRGRIKLFF. The CDR3 DNA follows: TGTGCCTGGAGTATGGACAGGGGGCGCATAAAACTGTTTTTT.

This chain uses TRBV4-1 with TRBJ1-5; D uncertain. The CDR3 length is 13 residues. V dropped 0 bases and J dropped 4 bases, with 4 bases sitting between them. Germline V CDR1 and CDR2: MGHRA, YSYEKL. CDR3 nucleotide sequence: TGCGCCAGCAGCCAAGAGGATAATCAGCCCCAGCATTTT. Translated, it gives CASSQEDNQPQHF.

This clonotype was detected many times. The rearrangement links TRBV4-3 to TRBJ1-1, with 11 positions matching TRBD1. There are 16 residues in the CDR3. Germline lookup yields CDR1 LGHNA and CDR2 YSLEER. The V segment lost 0 bases and the J segment 4 bases; nucleotides outside the gene matches: 4. The CDR3 loop reads CASSQDQGTGGTEAFF. In DNA, the CDR3 is TGCGCCAGCAGCCAAGATCAGGGGACAGGGGGCACTGAAGCTTTCTTT.

This chain uses TRBV19 with TRBJ2-2; no clear D. V was clipped by 7 bases and J by 6 bases, with 9 bases between them. The CDR3 extends over 12 amino acids. Germline loops: CDR1 LNHDA, CDR2 SQIVND (reference sequence). Here the CDR3 DNA reads TGTGCCAGTATGTCTCTTGCCGGGGAGCTGTTTTTT. Translated: CASMSLAGELFF.

This clonotype was counted a few times. V gene TRBV2 combines with J gene TRBJ1-6; D not resolved. V was pared by 4 bases and J by 3 bases, with 10 bases between. The CDR3 is 15 amino acids. Germline CDR1 and CDR2: SNHLY and FYNNEI. CDR3 bases: TGTGCCAGCAGTGGGGGAGGTCTCTATAATTCACCCCTCCACTTT. This gives the protein CASSGGGLYNSPLHF.

V gene TRBV20-1 combines with J gene TRBJ2-7, with 11 nucleotides matching TRBD1. The closer fit of TRBJ1-1 to the DNA end suggests the J call may be wrong. The CDR3 spans 13 residues. Germline V gene lookup returns CDR1 DFQATT and CDR2 SNEGSKA (reference sequence). CDR3 in DNA: TGCAGTGCTGGACAGGGGGCGCCAACTGAAGCTTTCTTT. Amino acids: CSAGQGAPTEAFF.